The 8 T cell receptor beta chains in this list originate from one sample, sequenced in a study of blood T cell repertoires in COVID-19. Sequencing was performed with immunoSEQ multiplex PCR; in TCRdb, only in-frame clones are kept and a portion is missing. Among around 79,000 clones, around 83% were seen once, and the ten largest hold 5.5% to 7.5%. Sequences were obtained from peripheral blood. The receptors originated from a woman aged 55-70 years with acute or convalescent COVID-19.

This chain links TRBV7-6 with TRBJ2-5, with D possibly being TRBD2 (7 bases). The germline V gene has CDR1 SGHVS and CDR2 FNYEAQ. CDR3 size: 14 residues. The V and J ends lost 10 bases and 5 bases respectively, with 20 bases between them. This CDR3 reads CATPRRGTMETQYF. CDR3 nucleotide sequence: TGTGCCACCCCGCGTAGGGGGACTATGGAGACCCAGTACTTC. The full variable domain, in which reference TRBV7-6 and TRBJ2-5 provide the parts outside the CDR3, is GAGVSQSPRYKVTKRGQDVALRCDPISGHVSLYWYRQALGQGPEFLTYFNYEAQQDKSGLPNDRFSAERPEGSISTLTIQRTEQRDSAMYRCATPRRGTMETQYFGPGTRLLVL.

CDR3 region: CASSETGDPRLNEKLFF. The CDR3 DNA reads TGTGCCAGCAGCGAAACAGGAGATCCCCGCCTTAATGAAAAACTGTTTTTT. The chain recombines TRBV2 with TRBJ1-4; D may be TRBD1 (5 bases). The germline V and J ends were trimmed by 6 bases and 4 bases, with 21 bases remaining between them. This CDR3 has 17 amino acids. CDR1 is SNHLY and CDR2 is FYNNEI in the germline V gene.

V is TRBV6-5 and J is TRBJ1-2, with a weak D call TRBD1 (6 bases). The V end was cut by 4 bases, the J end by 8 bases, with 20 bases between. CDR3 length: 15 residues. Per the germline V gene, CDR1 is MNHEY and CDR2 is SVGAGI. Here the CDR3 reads CASSSRNLGAWGYTF. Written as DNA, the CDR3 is TGTGCCAGCAGTTCGCGAAATCTGGGGGCATGGGGCTACACCTTC.

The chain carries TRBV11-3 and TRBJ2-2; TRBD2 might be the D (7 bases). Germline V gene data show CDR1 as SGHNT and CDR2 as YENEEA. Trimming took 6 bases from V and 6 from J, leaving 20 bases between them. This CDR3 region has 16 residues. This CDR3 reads CASSRGAAGRPGELFF. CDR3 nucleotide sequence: TGTGCCAGCAGTCGGGGGGCGGCAGGGAGGCCCGGGGAGCTGTTTTTT.

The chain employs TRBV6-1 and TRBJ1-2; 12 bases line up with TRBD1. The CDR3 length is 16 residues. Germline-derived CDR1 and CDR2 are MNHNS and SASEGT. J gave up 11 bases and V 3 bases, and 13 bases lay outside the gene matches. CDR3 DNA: TGTGCCAGCAGTGATCACGGGACAGGGGGCCGCGGGAGATACACCTTC. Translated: CASSDHGTGGRGRYTF.

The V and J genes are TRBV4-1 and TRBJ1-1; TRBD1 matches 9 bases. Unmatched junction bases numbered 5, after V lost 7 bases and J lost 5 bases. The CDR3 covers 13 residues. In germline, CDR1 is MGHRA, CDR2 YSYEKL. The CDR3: CASNTGGTTEAFF. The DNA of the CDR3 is TGCGCCAGCAATACAGGGGGCACTACTGAAGCTTTCTTT.

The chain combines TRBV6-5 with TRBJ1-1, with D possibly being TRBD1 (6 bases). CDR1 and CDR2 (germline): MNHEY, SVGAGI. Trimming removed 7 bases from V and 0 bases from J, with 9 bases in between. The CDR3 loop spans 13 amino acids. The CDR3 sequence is CASTPGVNTEAFF. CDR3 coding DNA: TGTGCCAGCACCCCAGGGGTGAACACTGAAGCTTTCTTT.

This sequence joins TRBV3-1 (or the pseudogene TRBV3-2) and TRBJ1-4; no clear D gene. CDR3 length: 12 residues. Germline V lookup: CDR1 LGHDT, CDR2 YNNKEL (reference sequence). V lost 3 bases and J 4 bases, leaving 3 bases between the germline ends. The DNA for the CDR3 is TGTGCCAGCAGCCACAATAATGAAAAACTGTTTTTT. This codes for CASSHNNEKLFF.